These 13 T cell receptor beta chains originate from one sample sequenced in a study of vaccination and CD4 T cells after COVID-19. Their antigen targets remain unknown. The Oncomine TCR Beta short-read assay sequenced DNA from cultured CD4+ T cells. A single record per CDR3 protein comes from TCRdb applying MiXCR to the PCR reads. The sample gives fewer than 20,000 distinct CDR3 sequences, around 50% of which show up once; approximately 13% is in the top ten. Treatment described: approximately 11-day PBMC culture with coronavirus spike peptide pools or control peptides (ViraFEST assay). Input material: CD4+ T cells from blood, cultured in vitro. The receptors derive from a human donor who had recovered from COVID-19.

CDR3 bases: TGTGCCAGTAGTATAAGGTTGGGGCCGGGCACCGGGGAGCTGTTTTTT. Translation gives CASSIRLGPGTGELFF. The V gene is TRBV19, the J gene TRBJ2-2; possibly TRBD1 for D (5 bases). V was pared by 2 bases and J by 4 bases, with 14 bases between. The germline V gene encodes CDR1 LNHDA and CDR2 SQIVND (reference sequence). The length of the CDR3 is 16 residues.

V gene TRBV20-1 combines with J gene TRBJ2-1, with TRBD2 matching 10 bases. The CDR3 is 15 amino acids. The junction had 15 bases not matched to a gene; V was cut back by 7 bases and J by 9 bases. Germline loops: CDR1 DFQATT, CDR2 SNEGSKA (reference sequence). The CDR3 reads CSGFPLGLAVAEQFF. Here the CDR3 DNA reads TGCAGTGGATTCCCCCTTGGACTAGCGGTGGCTGAGCAGTTCTTC.

The chain carries TRBV6-1 and TRBJ1-2; D gene ambiguous. Germline CDR1 MNHNS, CDR2 SASEGT. This CDR3 spans 13 amino acids. V was shortened by 6 bases and J by 3 bases, with 11 bases between the two germline ends. DNA for the CDR3: TGTGCCAGCAGGCCAAGTGGGTACTATGGCTACACCTTC. Protein sequence: CASRPSGYYGYTF.

The chain combines TRBV7-2 with TRBJ1-1; 7 bases match TRBD1. This CDR3 has 14 amino acids. The V gene's germline CDR1 is SGHTA and CDR2 FQGNSA. The trim removed 3 bases at V and 6 bases at J, leaving 7 bases unmatched. The DNA for the CDR3 is TGTGCCAGCAGCTTCATTTCTACAGGGGCTGAAGCTTTCTTT. Its protein product is CASSFISTGAEAFF.

CDR3 sequence reads: CASEGEPSGNTIYF. CDR3 nucleotide sequence: TGTGCCAGCGAAGGGGAACCCTCTGGAAACACCATATATTTT. The chain joins TRBV6-4 to TRBJ1-3; a possible D gene is TRBD1 (5 bases). Looked up from germline, CDR1 is MRHNA and CDR2 is SNTAGT. Trimming stripped 8 bases from V and 0 bases from J, with 11 bases between. The CDR3 covers 14 residues.

V usage is TRBV30 and J usage is TRBJ2-2; a weak D match, TRBD2 (7 bases). The germline CDR1 and CDR2 sequences are GTSNPN and SVGIG (reference sequence). The CDR3 has 12 residues. Deletions cut 8 bases from V and 7 bases from J, with 14 bases between. CDR3 loop: CAALGGGGELFF. In DNA form, the CDR3 reads TGTGCCGCCCTAGGGGGGGGCGGGGAGCTGTTTTTT.

The chain couples TRBV10-1 to TRBJ1-1; no clear D. Germline CDR1 and CDR2: WNHNN and SYGVQD (reference sequence). This CDR3 is built from 13 residues. The germline V and J ends were trimmed by 5 bases and 4 bases, with 11 bases remaining between them. This chain's CDR3 is CASSSTIVTEAFF. In DNA form, the CDR3 reads TGCGCCAGCAGTTCCACGATCGTCACTGAAGCTTTCTTT.

The chain recombines TRBV21-1 with TRBJ2-3; no check of the table's D call, TRBD2, against the DNA was made. TRBV21-1 is listed as a pseudogene. There are 24 residues in the CDR3. The CDR3: CASSKGDKRLPTPTSPTSTDTQYF. Written as DNA, the CDR3 is TGTGCCAGCAGCAAAGGAGACAAGAGACTCCCAACTCCAACTTCACCCACTAGCACAGATACGCAGTATTTT.

The chain links TRBV7-2 to TRBJ1-2, with D maybe TRBD1 (5 bases). CDR3 size: 14 residues. Deletions cut 0 bases from V and 6 bases from J, with 11 bases between. CDR1 and CDR2 from the germline V gene are SGHTA and FQGNSA. The CDR3 reads CASSLAGGKDGYTF. CDR3 DNA: TGTGCCAGCAGCTTAGCCGGGGGGAAAGATGGCTACACCTTC. Supplemented by reference TRBV7-2 and TRBJ1-2, the full variable domain reads GAGVSQSPSNKVTEKGKDVELRCDPISGHTALYWYRQSLGQGLEFLIYFQGNSAPDKSGLPSDRFSAERTGGSVSTLTIQRTQQEDSAVYLCASSLAGGKDGYTFGSGTRLTVV.

This clonotype occurred a few times. The chain links TRBV18 to TRBJ1-2; D gene ambiguous. Germline V gene data show CDR1 as KGHSH and CDR2 as LQKENI. V lost 4 bases to trimming and J lost 2 bases, with 11 bases between them. There are 14 residues in the CDR3. The CDR3 loop is CASSQRTENYGYTF. As DNA, the CDR3 is TGTGCCAGCTCACAACGGACGGAGAACTATGGCTACACCTTC.

V gene TRBV30 combines with J gene TRBJ1-2; possible D gene TRBD1, 5 bases. The CDR3 sequence is 12 residues long. Trimming left V 5 bases short and J 4 bases short, with 11 bases between. Germline CDR1 GTSNPN, CDR2 SVGIG (reference sequence). CDR3 in amino acids: CAWGTDLYGYTF. The CDR3 DNA reads TGTGCCTGGGGGACGGACCTCTATGGCTACACCTTC.

Only a few counts were recorded for this clonotype. The chain combines TRBV6-2 or TRBV6-3 with TRBJ1-1, with 9 nucleotides matching TRBD1. The V and J ends lost 5 bases and 6 bases, in that order; junction bases with no gene match: 7. Germline CDR1 and CDR2: MNHEY and SVGEGT. The CDR3 covers 14 residues. CDR3 region: CASSLPGQGSEAFF. CDR3 nucleotide sequence: TGTGCCAGCAGTCTTCCGGGACAGGGTTCTGAAGCTTTCTTT.

The gene calls are TRBV7-2 and TRBJ2-2; 8 nucleotides line up with TRBD2. There are 17 residues in the CDR3. CDR1 and CDR2 from the germline V gene are SGHTA and FQGNSA. J lost 5 bases, V lost 4 bases, and 12 bases had no gene match. CDR3 sequence reads: CASSSGLASQGTGELFF. CDR3 DNA: TGTGCCAGCAGCTCCGGACTAGCTAGTCAGGGGACCGGGGAGCTGTTTTTT.